The clone carrying this T cell receptor (beta chain) has just a few counts. Antigen specificity is unknown. The sample's treatment: some 20 received Ad26.COV2.S at low or high dose, single or two shots; a few received placebo; per-sample allocation not given. The study sampled participants on day 63 after the first vaccine or placebo injection. This record comes from a study of Ad26.COV2.S vaccination and SARS-CoV-2 variants. Findings and caveats of the study: With respect to non-spike TCR breadth, vaccine and placebo recipients were similar.

The CDR3 totals 16 residues. The V gene's germline CDR1 is LNHDA and CDR2 SQIVND (reference sequence). The J segment lost 0 bases and the V segment lost 5 bases, leaving 8 bases of the junction unmatched. Measured with immunoSEQ multiplex PCR; TCRdb has only the in-frame clones, and not every one. This table has about 460,000 clones, about 89% appearing once. V gene TRBV19 combines with J gene TRBJ1-1, with 8 bases aligning to TRBD1. The sequencing used peripheral blood, collected in a trial of Ad26.COV2.S vaccine versus placebo. The receptor's source is a person between 18 and 65 years old who received the Ad26.COV2.S COVID-19 vaccine or a placebo. The CDR3 reads CASSPSTGDMNTEAFF. In DNA, the CDR3 is TGTGCCAGTAGTCCATCGACAGGGGATATGAACACTGAAGCTTTCTTT.